This TCR beta chain was identified in a study of T cells in localized non-small cell lung cancer. General study results and limits: Because only a single region of the tumor was sequenced, heterogeneity remains possible. Adjacent lung had a median around 60 of the 100 largest tumor clones.

Germline V gives CDR1 MNHEY, CDR2 SVGAGI. The CDR3 spans 15 residues. Trimming shortened V by 6 bases and J by 0 bases, and 15 bases separated the two germline ends. Of note for this clone: Its target is unknown.

Sequencing was performed with immunoSEQ multiplex PCR; in TCRdb, only in-frame clones are kept and a portion is missing. The sample has about 11,000 clones; 85% to 90% are singletons. The J gene is TRBJ2-7, the V gene TRBV6-5, with D possibly TRBD2 on 7 matching bases. The sequences come from peripheral blood, collected before any cancer treatment. The TCR originated in a male donor older than 55 with stage I lung adenocarcinoma. Written as DNA, the CDR3 is TGTGCCAGCAGAACCGGGGGGCCAATCTCCTACGAGCAGTACTTC. Translated: CASRTGGPISYEQYF.